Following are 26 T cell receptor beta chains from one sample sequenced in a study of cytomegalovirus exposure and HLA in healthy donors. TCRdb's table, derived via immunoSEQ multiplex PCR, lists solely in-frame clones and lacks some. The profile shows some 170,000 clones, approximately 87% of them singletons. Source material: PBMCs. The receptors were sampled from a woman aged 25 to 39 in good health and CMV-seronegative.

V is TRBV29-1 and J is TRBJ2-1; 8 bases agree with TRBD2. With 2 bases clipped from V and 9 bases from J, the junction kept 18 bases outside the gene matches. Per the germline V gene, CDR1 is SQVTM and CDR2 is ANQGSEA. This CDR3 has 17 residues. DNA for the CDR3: TGCAGCGTTGAATCGCTCGCAAAGACCCTAGCGGGTGGTGAGCAGTTCTTC. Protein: CSVESLAKTLAGGEQFF.

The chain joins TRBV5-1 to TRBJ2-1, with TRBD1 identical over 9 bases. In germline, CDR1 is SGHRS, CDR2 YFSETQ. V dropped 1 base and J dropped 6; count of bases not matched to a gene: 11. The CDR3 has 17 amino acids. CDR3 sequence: CASSLWPGTGPPNEQFF. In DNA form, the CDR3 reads TGCGCCAGCAGCTTGTGGCCCGGGACAGGGCCCCCCAATGAGCAGTTCTTC.

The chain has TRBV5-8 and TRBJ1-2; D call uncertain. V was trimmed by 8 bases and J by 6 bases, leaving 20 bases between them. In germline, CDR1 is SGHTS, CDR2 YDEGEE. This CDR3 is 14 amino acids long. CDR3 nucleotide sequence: TGTGCCAGAAATACCGTGTCCTTCCGGGATGGCTACACCTTC. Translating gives CARNTVSFRDGYTF.

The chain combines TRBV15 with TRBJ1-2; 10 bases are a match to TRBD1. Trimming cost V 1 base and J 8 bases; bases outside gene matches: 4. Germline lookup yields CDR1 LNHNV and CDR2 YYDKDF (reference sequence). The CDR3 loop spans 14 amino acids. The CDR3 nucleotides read TGTGCCACCAGCAGAGGACAGGGGGCAATCGGCTACACCTTC. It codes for CATSRGQGAIGYTF.

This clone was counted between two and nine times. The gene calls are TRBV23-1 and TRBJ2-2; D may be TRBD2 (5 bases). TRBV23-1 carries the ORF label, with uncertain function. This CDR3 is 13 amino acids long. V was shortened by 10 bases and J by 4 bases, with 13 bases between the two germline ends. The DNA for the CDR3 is TGCGCCAACCGGTGTGAGGGCACCGGGGAGCTGTTTTTT. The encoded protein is CANRCEGTGELFF.

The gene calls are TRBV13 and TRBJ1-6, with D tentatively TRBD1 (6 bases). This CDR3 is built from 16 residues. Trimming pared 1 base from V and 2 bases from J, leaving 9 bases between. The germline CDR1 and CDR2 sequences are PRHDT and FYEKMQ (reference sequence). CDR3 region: CASSLARGTYNSPLHF. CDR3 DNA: TGTGCCAGCAGCTTAGCGAGGGGGACCTATAATTCACCCCTCCACTTT.

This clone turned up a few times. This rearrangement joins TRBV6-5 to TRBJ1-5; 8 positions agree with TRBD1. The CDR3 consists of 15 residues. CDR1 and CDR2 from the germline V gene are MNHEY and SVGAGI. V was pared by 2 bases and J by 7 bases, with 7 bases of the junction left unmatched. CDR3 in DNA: TGTGCCAGCAGTTACCGGACAGGGCCCGGGCAGCCCCAGCATTTT. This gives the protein CASSYRTGPGQPQHF.

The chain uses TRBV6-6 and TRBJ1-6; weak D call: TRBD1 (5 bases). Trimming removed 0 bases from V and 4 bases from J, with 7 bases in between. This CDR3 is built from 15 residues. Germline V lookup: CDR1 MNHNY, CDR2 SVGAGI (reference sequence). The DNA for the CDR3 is TGTGCCAGCAGTTACTCGGGGGGTTATAATTCACCCCTCCACTTT. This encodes CASSYSGGYNSPLHF.

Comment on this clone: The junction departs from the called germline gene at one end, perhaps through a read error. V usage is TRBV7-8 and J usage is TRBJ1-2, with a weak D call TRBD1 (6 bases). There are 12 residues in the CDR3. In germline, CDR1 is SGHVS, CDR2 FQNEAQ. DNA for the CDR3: TGTGCCAGCAGCTTACTTTCGACAGGCCCGTCCTTC. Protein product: CASSLLSTGPSF.

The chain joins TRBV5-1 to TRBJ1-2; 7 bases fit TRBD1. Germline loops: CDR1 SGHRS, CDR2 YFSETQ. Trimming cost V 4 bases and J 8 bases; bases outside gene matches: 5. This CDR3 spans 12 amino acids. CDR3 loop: CASSTDRDGYTF. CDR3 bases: TGCGCCAGCAGCACCGACAGGGACGGCTACACCTTC.

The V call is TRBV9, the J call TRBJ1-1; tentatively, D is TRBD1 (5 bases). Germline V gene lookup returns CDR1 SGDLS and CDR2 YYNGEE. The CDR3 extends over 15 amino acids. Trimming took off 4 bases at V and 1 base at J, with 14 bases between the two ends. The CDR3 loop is CASSPYPQGNTEAFF. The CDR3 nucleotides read TGTGCCAGCAGCCCATACCCCCAGGGGAACACTGAAGCTTTCTTT.

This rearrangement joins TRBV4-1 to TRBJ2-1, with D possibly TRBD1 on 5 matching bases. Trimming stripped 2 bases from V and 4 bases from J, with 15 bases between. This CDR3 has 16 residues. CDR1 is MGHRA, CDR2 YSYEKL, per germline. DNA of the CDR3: TGCGCCAGCAGCCAATACTCCCAGGGCTATTACAATGAGCAGTTCTTC. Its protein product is CASSQYSQGYYNEQFF.

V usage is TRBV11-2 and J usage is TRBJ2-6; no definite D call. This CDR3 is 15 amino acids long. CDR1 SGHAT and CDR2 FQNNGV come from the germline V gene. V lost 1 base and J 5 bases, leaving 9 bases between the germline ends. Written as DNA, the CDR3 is TGTGCCAGCAGCTTAGTTGTCTTTTGGGCCAACGTCCTGACTTTC. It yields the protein CASSLVVFWANVLTF.

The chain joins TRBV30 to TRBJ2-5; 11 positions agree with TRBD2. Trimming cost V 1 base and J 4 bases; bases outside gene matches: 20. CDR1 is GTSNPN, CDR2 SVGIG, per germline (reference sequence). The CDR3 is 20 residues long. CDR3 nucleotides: TGTGCCTGGAGTGCCGTGGAGACATTCGTAGCGGGGGGGCCGGTAGAGACCCAGTACTTC. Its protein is CAWSAVETFVAGGPVETQYF.

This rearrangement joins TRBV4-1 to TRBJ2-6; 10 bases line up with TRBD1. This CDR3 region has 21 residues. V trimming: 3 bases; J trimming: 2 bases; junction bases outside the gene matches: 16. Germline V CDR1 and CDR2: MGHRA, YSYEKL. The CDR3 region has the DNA TGCGCCAGCAGCCAGAACGACCGACTCAGAGGGACAGGGGCTGGGGCCAACGTCCTGACTTTC. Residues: CASSQNDRLRGTGAGANVLTF.

CDR3 nucleotide sequence: TGTGCCAGTAGTACTAGGGGGGGACGGCGGACTGAAGCTTTCTTT. This sequence encodes CASSTRGGRRTEAFF. This rearrangement joins TRBV19 to TRBJ1-1, with D perhaps matching TRBD1 (6 bases). Germline CDR1 and CDR2: LNHDA and SQIVND (reference sequence). The length of the CDR3 is 15 residues. The V end was cut by 4 bases, the J end by 5 bases, with 17 bases between.

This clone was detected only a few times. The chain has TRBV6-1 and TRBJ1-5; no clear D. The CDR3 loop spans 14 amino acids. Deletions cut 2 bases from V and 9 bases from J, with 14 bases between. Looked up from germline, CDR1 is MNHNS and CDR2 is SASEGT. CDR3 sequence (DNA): TGTGCCAGCAGTGAAATAGGAGGGAGGTCGCCCCAGCATTTT. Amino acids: CASSEIGGRSPQHF.

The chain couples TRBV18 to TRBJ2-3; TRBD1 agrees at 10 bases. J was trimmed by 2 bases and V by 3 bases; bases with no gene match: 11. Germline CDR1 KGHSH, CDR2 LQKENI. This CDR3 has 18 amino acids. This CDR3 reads CASSPDPGQGRPTDTQYF. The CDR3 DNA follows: TGTGCCAGCTCACCTGACCCGGGACAGGGGCGTCCCACAGATACGCAGTATTTT.

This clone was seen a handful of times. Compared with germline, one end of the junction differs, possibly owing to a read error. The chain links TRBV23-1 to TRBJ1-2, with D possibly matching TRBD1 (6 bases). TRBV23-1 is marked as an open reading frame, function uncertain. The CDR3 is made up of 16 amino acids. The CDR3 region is CTSSQSQQGRNYGYTF. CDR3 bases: TGCACCAGCAGTCAATCGCAACAGGGTCGTAACTATGGCTACACCTTC.

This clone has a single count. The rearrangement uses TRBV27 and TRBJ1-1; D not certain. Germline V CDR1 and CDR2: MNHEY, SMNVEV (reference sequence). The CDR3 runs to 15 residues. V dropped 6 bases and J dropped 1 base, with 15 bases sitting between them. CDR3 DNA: TGTGCCAGCAGCCCCGTTGAGGTGACGAACACTGAAGCTTTCTTT. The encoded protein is CASSPVEVTNTEAFF.

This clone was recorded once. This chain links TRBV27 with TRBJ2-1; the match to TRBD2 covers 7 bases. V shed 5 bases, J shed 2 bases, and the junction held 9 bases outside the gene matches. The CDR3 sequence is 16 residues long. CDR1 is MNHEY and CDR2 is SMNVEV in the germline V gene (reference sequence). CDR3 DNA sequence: TGTGCCAGCAGTGTAGGATCGGGACTACCCTACAATGAGCAGTTCTTC. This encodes CASSVGSGLPYNEQFF.

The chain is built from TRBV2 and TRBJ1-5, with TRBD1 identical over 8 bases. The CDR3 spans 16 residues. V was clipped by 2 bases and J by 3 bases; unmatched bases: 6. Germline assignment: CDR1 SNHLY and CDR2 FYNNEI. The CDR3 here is CASSEPTGAFNQPQHF. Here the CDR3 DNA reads TGTGCCAGCAGTGAACCGACAGGGGCGTTCAATCAGCCCCAGCATTTT.

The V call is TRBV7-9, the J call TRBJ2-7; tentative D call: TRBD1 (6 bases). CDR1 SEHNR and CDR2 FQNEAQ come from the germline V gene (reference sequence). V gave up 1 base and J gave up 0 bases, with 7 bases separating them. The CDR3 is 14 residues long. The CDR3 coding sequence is TGTGCCAGCAGCTTAGAAGGGGGCTCCTACGAGCAGTACTTC. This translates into CASSLEGGSYEQYF.

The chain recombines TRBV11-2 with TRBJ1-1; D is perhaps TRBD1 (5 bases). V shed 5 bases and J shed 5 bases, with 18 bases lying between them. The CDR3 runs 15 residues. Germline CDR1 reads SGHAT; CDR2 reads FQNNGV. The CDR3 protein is CASSEGTPRGTEAFF. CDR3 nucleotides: TGTGCCAGCAGCGAAGGGACTCCCCGCGGGACTGAAGCTTTCTTT.

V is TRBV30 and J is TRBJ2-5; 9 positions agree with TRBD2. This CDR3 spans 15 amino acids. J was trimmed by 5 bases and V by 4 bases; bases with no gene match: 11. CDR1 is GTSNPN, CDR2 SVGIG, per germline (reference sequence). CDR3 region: CAWTQPGLAVETQYF. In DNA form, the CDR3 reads TGTGCCTGGACCCAACCGGGACTAGCCGTTGAGACCCAGTACTTC.

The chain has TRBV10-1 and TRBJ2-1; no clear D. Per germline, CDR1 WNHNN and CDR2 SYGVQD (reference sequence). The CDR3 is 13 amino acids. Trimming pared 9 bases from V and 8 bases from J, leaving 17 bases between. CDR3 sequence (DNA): TGCGCCAGTATTAGTTGGTCACTGGATGAGCAGTTCTTC. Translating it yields CASISWSLDEQFF.